Listed here are 22 T cell receptor beta chains from one sample, sequenced in a study of CD8 T cells in ankylosing spondylitis. TCRdb re-called the 5' RACE reads with MiXCR, one entry per CDR3 protein. The sample shows about 160,000 distinct CDR3 sequences, just over 9.5% of them seen only once. The sample was blood, either unsorted or a sorted T cell fraction (not recorded which). These receptors came from a female donor with ankylosing spondylitis or in good health (not recorded which).

As concerns this clonotype: Being one base from a much bigger clone, this may be a read error. The chain employs TRBV5-6 and TRBJ2-1; tentatively, D is TRBD1 or TRBD2 (6 bases each). The germline V gene has CDR1 SGHDT and CDR2 YYEEEE. CDR3 length: 17 residues. This chain's CDR3 is CAISLKLRRGAYNEQFF. As DNA, the CDR3 is TGTGCCATCAGCCTGAAACTCCGGAGGGGGGCCTACAATGAGCAGTTCTTC.

The CDR3 DNA sequence: TGCAGTGCTCCTGGGACTAGCGGGGAAGAGACCCAGTACTTC. Amino acid sequence: CSAPGTSGEETQYF. The chain has TRBV20-1 and TRBJ2-5, with 13 bases fitting TRBD2. Germline assignment: CDR1 DFQATT and CDR2 SNEGSKA (reference sequence). The junction had 3 bases not matched to a gene; V was cut back by 5 bases and J by 3 bases. This CDR3 is 14 amino acids long.

This clonotype was counted a few times. J is TRBJ2-7 and V is TRBV6-5; D might be TRBD2 (5 bases). Per the germline V gene, CDR1 is MNHEY and CDR2 is SVGAGI. CDR3 size: 12 residues. V was trimmed by 8 bases and J by 7 bases, leaving 15 bases between them. Here the CDR3 reads CASGTSGLEQYF. In nucleotides, the CDR3 is TGTGCCAGCGGTACATCGGGGTTAGAGCAGTACTTC.

The V call is TRBV19, the J call TRBJ1-2; D uncertain. From germline, CDR1 is LNHDA and CDR2 SQIVND (reference sequence). The length of the CDR3 is 14 residues. Deletions cut 7 bases from V and 4 bases from J, with 16 bases between. CDR3 nucleotides: TGTGCCAGTACCATGCCCCCCTCCGGCTATGGCTACACCTTC. This gives the protein CASTMPPSGYGYTF.

This clonotype was counted many times. The chain is built from TRBV7-9 and TRBJ2-1; tentatively, D is TRBD2 (6 bases). With 6 bases removed from V and 0 bases from J, the gap between germline ends came to 18 bases. Per the germline V gene, CDR1 is SEHNR and CDR2 is FQNEAQ (reference sequence). CDR3 length: 17 amino acids. Here the CDR3 reads CASSHEVRGSSYNEQFF. The CDR3 nucleotides are TGTGCCAGCAGTCATGAGGTACGGGGGAGCTCCTACAATGAGCAGTTCTTC.

This clonotype was seen a handful of times. The CDR3 loop reads CASSQLGQGATDTQYF. The CDR3 DNA follows: TGTGCCAGCAGCCAGCTTGGACAGGGAGCTACAGATACGCAGTATTTT. The V and J genes are TRBV7-8 and TRBJ2-3, with TRBD1 identical over 8 bases. Trimming at V came to 5 bases and at J to 3 bases, leaving 10 bases not matched to a gene. Germline V gene lookup returns CDR1 SGHVS and CDR2 FQNEAQ. The CDR3 extends over 16 amino acids.

In its sample, this clonotype was seen many times. V is TRBV12-3 or TRBV12-4 and J is TRBJ1-2; TRBD1 might be the D (6 bases). Trimming left V 6 bases short and J 4 bases short, with 12 bases between. The CDR3 has 13 residues. Here the CDR3 DNA reads TGTGCCAGCAGCCCTGGACAGCCCTATGGCTACACCTTC. It codes for CASSPGQPYGYTF.

This clonotype occurred a few times. CDR3 amino acids: CASSPAGGSNQPQHF. CDR3 in DNA: TGTGCCAGCAGCCCGGCCGGGGGTTCGAATCAGCCCCAGCATTTT. The J gene is TRBJ1-5, the V gene TRBV6-1; D possibly corresponds to TRBD1 (5 bases). Germline CDR1 reads MNHNS; CDR2 reads SASEGT. V lost 6 bases and J 4 bases, leaving 16 bases between the germline ends. The CDR3 is 15 residues long.

The chain carries TRBV4-1 and TRBJ2-7; D not resolved. The CDR3 is 14 residues long. Germline loops: CDR1 MGHRA, CDR2 YSYEKL. V lost 0 bases to trimming and J lost 9 bases, with 15 bases between them. CDR3 protein: CASSQDKVYVGQYF. CDR3 in DNA: TGCGCCAGCAGCCAAGACAAGGTATACGTAGGGCAGTACTTC.

This clonotype was detected only a few times. CDR3 DNA: TGTGCCAGCAGCCCACGGGGAGAGGGGAATGAGCAGTTCTTC. The encoded protein is CASSPRGEGNEQFF. This chain joins TRBV7-8 and TRBJ2-1; D tentatively fits TRBD1 or TRBD2 (5 bases each). V lost 5 bases and J 7 bases, leaving 15 bases between the germline ends. The germline V gene has CDR1 SGHVS and CDR2 FQNEAQ. This CDR3 has 14 residues.

This clonotype came up a few times. The chain employs TRBV20-1 and TRBJ2-2; no definite D call. Germline V CDR1 and CDR2: DFQATT, SNEGSKA (reference sequence). V gave up 2 bases and J gave up 1 base, with 5 bases separating them. This CDR3 is 13 amino acids long. Here the CDR3 reads CSARFQNTGELFF. DNA for the CDR3: TGCAGTGCTAGATTCCAGAACACCGGGGAGCTGTTTTTT.

This clonotype turned up a few times. V is TRBV5-8 and J is TRBJ2-1, with a tentative D call TRBD1 (6 bases). Trimming took 3 bases from V and 5 from J, leaving 15 bases between them. Per germline, CDR1 SGHTS and CDR2 YDEGEE. The CDR3 contains 15 residues. The CDR3 nucleotides are TGTGCCAGCAGCTCCGGGACAACTCTTAACAATGAGCAGTTCTTC. Encoded protein: CASSSGTTLNNEQFF.

V usage is TRBV12-3 or TRBV12-4 and J usage is TRBJ2-1; no definite D call. Trimming left V 6 bases short and J 8 bases short, with 17 bases between. The CDR3 length is 14 residues. CDR3 DNA: TGTGCCAGCAGCCGTGACCCGCGGCTGTATGAGCAGTTCTTC. Translated, it gives CASSRDPRLYEQFF.

This clonotype was observed a few times. The CDR3 loop is CASSLLVAGEGGTQYF. CDR3 DNA sequence: TGTGCCAGCAGCTTACTGGTAGCGGGAGAGGGGGGAACGCAGTATTTT. The rearrangement joins TRBV7-2 to TRBJ2-3, with TRBD2 identical over 9 bases. Germline V gene data show CDR1 as SGHTA and CDR2 as FQGNSA. V lost 2 bases, J lost 9 bases, and 12 bases stayed unmatched. The CDR3 is 16 residues long. The full variable domain, rest sourced from reference TRBV7-2 and TRBJ2-3, is GAGVSQSPSNKVTEKGKDVELRCDPISGHTALYWYRQSLGQGLEFLIYFQGNSAPDKSGLPSDRFSAERTGGSVSTLTIQRTQQEDSAVYLCASSLLVAGEGGTQYFGPGTRLTVL.

This clonotype was seen a few times. The V call is TRBV19, the J call TRBJ1-5; no reliable D call. Trimming left V 6 bases short and J 4 bases short, with 10 bases between. Germline V gives CDR1 LNHDA, CDR2 SQIVND (reference sequence). The length of the CDR3 is 13 residues. CDR3 nucleotides: TGTGCCAGTAGGGGGTCACAAAATCAGCCCCAGCATTTT. As protein: CASRGSQNQPQHF. The complete variable domain, with remaining parts taken from reference TRBV19 and TRBJ1-5, reads DGGITQSPKYLFRKEGQNVTLSCEQNLNHDAMYWYRQDPGQGLRLIYYSQIVNDFQKGDIAEGYSVSREKKESFPLTVTSAQKNPTAFYLCASRGSQNQPQHFGDGTRLSIL.

This clonotype was detected many times. The chain couples TRBV19 to TRBJ2-1; TRBD1 aligns across 9 bases. CDR1 and CDR2 (germline): LNHDA, SQIVND (reference sequence). The V gene end was trimmed by 5 bases and the J gene end by 5 bases; junction bases not matched to a gene: 10. The CDR3 has 16 amino acids. The CDR3 loop reads CASSAAGTGTDNEQFF. In DNA, the CDR3 is TGTGCCAGTAGTGCCGCCGGGACAGGGACGGACAATGAGCAGTTCTTC.

This clonotype was observed a handful of times. The J gene is TRBJ1-2, the V gene TRBV20-1; a weak D match, TRBD1 (5 bases). CDR1 is DFQATT and CDR2 is SNEGSKA in the germline V gene (reference sequence). The CDR3 totals 12 residues. The V and J ends lost 8 bases and 4 bases respectively, with 14 bases between them. In nucleotides, the CDR3 is TGCAGTATAAACCAGGGACCCTATGGCTACACCTTC. The encoded protein is CSINQGPYGYTF.

This clonotype occurred a few times. Germline and junction disagree at one end, which may indicate a read error. The chain couples TRBV7-9 to TRBJ2-1; 8 nucleotides line up with TRBD2. The CDR3 sequence is 16 residues long. Germline V gene sequence: CDR1 SEHNR, CDR2 FQNEAQ (reference sequence). The CDR3 reads CARSLTATSVYNEQFF. CDR3 coding DNA: TGTGCCAGAAGCTTAACGGCGACTAGCGTTTACAATGAGCAGTTCTTC. Variable domain in full (rest from reference TRBV7-9 and TRBJ2-1): DTGVSQNPRHKITKRGQNVTFRCDPISEHNRLYWYRQTLGQGPEFLTYFQNEAQLEKSRLLSDRFSAERPKGSFSTLEIQRTEQGDSAMYLCARSLTATSVYNEQFFGPGTRLTVL.

This clonotype was seen a handful of times. The genes are TRBV15 and TRBJ2-1; 10 bases map to TRBD1. The V gene end was trimmed by 2 bases and the J gene end by 4 bases; junction bases not matched to a gene: 5. CDR3 length: 16 amino acids. Germline V gene data show CDR1 as LNHNV and CDR2 as YYDKDF (reference sequence). In nucleotides, the CDR3 is TGTGCCACCAGCAGACAGACAGGGGGCATTTACAATGAGCAGTTCTTC. Its protein product is CATSRQTGGIYNEQFF.

This clonotype was observed a handful of times. The chain employs TRBV4-3 and TRBJ2-6, with 8 bases matching TRBD1. V shed 6 bases and J 2 bases; nucleotides not matched to a gene: 3. The length of the CDR3 is 15 residues. CDR1 LGHNA and CDR2 YSLEER come from the germline V gene. CDR3 loop: CASSTGGTGANVLTF. In DNA, the CDR3 is TGCGCCAGCAGTACAGGGGGGACTGGGGCCAACGTCCTGACTTTC.

Many counts were recorded for this clonotype. The CDR3 is CASSPRDPSHNEQFF. Written as DNA, the CDR3 is TGTGCCAGCAGCCCCCGGGATCCTTCCCACAATGAGCAGTTCTTC. The chain couples TRBV13 to TRBJ2-1, with a tentative D call TRBD2 (5 bases). Trimming pared 5 bases from V and 5 bases from J, leaving 16 bases between. Germline values: CDR1 PRHDT, CDR2 FYEKMQ (reference sequence). This CDR3 is 15 amino acids long.

This clonotype was seen many times. The chain has TRBV24-1 and TRBJ2-1; 9 positions agree with TRBD1. J was trimmed by 5 bases and V by 4 bases; bases with no gene match: 5. Germline CDR1 and CDR2: KGHDR and SFDVKD. The CDR3 covers 15 residues. The CDR3 DNA sequence: TGTGCCACCAGTGAGGGACAGGGATGGGACAATGAGCAGTTCTTC. Translation gives CATSEGQGWDNEQFF.